This section outlines one T cell receptor beta chain sequence together with its context. Its specificity is unknown. The record originates from a study of cytomegalovirus exposure and HLA in healthy donors. Overall study: Early released data had tens of millions of unique TCRs, all coming from HLA-typed donors. Overall study results and limits: Across HLA loci, a later analysis found differing TCR association rates, with DRB1 most and HLA-C fewest. Later analysis identified several of the most significant clusters that appeared linked to common viral pathogens.

Those who donated were healthy bone marrow donors. PCR was performed using 60 Vbeta and 13 Jbeta primers. Measured with immunoSEQ multiplex PCR; TCRdb has only the in-frame clones, and not every one. The table has about 57,000 clones, around 80% seen once; the top ten hold roughly 3%. The CDR3 has 13 amino acids. Trimming at V came to 6 bases and at J to 5 bases, leaving 3 bases not matched to a gene. The V gene's germline CDR1 is MNHEY and CDR2 SVGAGI. Sequenced material: PBMCs. The clonotype comes from a woman younger than 45 in good health and CMV-seronegative. The rearrangement joins TRBV6-5 to TRBJ1-2; 10 bases agree with TRBD1. The CDR3 sequence: CASSRQGAYGYTF. CDR3 DNA sequence: TGTGCCAGCAGCCGACAGGGGGCTTATGGCTACACCTTC.